This TCR beta chain was recorded in a study of cytomegalovirus exposure and HLA in healthy donors. As for this clone: The antigen is undetermined.

The CDR3 loop spans 15 amino acids. Germline CDR1 LNHDA, CDR2 SQIVND (reference sequence). Between the trimmed V and J ends, which lost 7 bases and 7 bases, there was a span of 17 bases. Primers: 60 Vbeta forward and 13 Jbeta reverse. TCRdb keeps only in-frame clones here, not all; method: immunoSEQ multiplex PCR. The sample gives 95,000 to 110,000 clones, roughly 72% of which show up once; roughly 8.2% is in the top ten. Findings and caveats of the study: Certain indistinguishable V segments, among them TRBV6-2 and TRBV6-3, were excluded. Segments of the TCR beta V type were, in most cases, productive about 87% or about 30% of the time in an earlier analysis. In a later analysis, common viral pathogens appeared linked to several of the most significant clusters. Donor immune exposure was known only as CMV serostatus.

The TCR originated in a man between 25 and 39 years old in good health and CMV-seronegative. Material: PBMCs. This chain connects TRBV19 to TRBJ1-6; a possible D gene is TRBD1 (5 bases). Here the CDR3 DNA reads TGTGCCAGTAATCAGGGTACTGGTTGGAATTCACCCCTCCACTTT. Translation gives CASNQGTGWNSPLHF.